The rows below give T cell receptor beta chains drawn from one sample of a study of PD-1 blockade in classical Hodgkin lymphoma. Using immunoSEQ multiplex PCR, the repertoire was profiled, and TCRdb retains in-frame clones only, with some absent. The sample lists about 90,000 clones, roughly 89% occurring once. Specimen: peripheral blood mononuclear cells (PBMCs), collected before the second cycle of nivolumab. These TCRs come from a human donor with classical Hodgkin lymphoma. Both conserved end residues are part of each CDR3. A D gene is named only where the DNA matches it firmly. Some rows mark clone size as missing; the rest say once, few, many or name a class of expanded clone.

J | V | D | size | DNA | CDR3
TRBJ2-2 | TRBV28 | TRBD1 | NA | TGTGCCAGCAGTTTTTACTTCGACAGGGCGAACACCGGGGAGCTGTTTTTT | CASSFYFDRANTGELFF
TRBJ1-5 | TRBV11-2 | NA | NA | TGTGCCAGCAGCTTAGATCACAATCAGCCCCAGCATTTT | CASSLDHNQPQHF
TRBJ1-6 | TRBV5-1 | NA | NA | TGCGCCAGCAGCTTGGATGGGGATTCACCCCTCCACTTT | CASSLDGDSPLHF
TRBJ1-3 | TRBV7-6 | TRBD1 | NA | TGTGCCAGCAGCTTGCTCCCCACGACAGGGTCTGGAAACACCATATATTTT | CASSLLPTTGSGNTIYF
TRBJ2-1 | TRBV5-8 | NA | NA | TGTGCCAGCAGCTTGGGACAGAGCTACAATGAGCAGTTCTTC | CASSLGQSYNEQFF
TRBJ2-2 | TRBV27 | NA | NA | TGTGCCAGCAGTTTGGCGGCAGGTTGGACCGGGGAGCTGTTTTTT | CASSLAAGWTGELFF
TRBJ2-3 | TRBV5-1 | TRBD2 | NA | TGCGCCAGCAGCTTGGCCGTATGGACTAGAGGCACAGATACGCAGTATTTT | CASSLAVWTRGTDTQYF
TRBJ2-1 | TRBV15 | TRBD2 | NA | TGTGCCACCAGCAGAGATATGGGACTAGCGGGATACAATGAGCAGTTCTTC | CATSRDMGLAGYNEQFF
TRBJ1-1 | TRBV6-5 | NA | NA | TGTGCCAGCAGTTTTAGGCGTAGCACTGAAGCTTTCTTT | CASSFRRSTEAFF
TRBJ2-1 | TRBV2 | TRBD2 | NA | TGTGCCAGCAGTGGGGAGCAACTAGCGGTTTACAATGAGCAGTTCTTC | CASSGEQLAVYNEQFF
TRBJ2-1 | TRBV5-6 | TRBD1 | once | TGTGCCAGCAGCCCAACAGGGGAGAGCTCCTACAATGAGCAGTTCTTC | CASSPTGESSYNEQFF
TRBJ2-3 | TRBV9 | NA | NA | TGTGCCAGCAGTCCTGACGGCACAGATACGCAGTATTTT | CASSPDGTDTQYF
TRBJ2-1 | TRBV7-9 | NA | NA | TGTGCCAGCAGCCCGCCCTGGGGTTCTGCCTACAATGAGCAGTTCTTC | CASSPPWGSAYNEQFF
TRBJ1-1 | TRBV25-1 | NA | NA | TGTGCCAGCAGTGAGGGGGGGAACACTGAAGCTTTCTTT | CASSEGGNTEAFF
TRBJ2-2 | TRBV6-1 | NA | NA | TGTGCCAGCAGTGGGGGCATGAACACCGGGGAGCTGTTTTTT | CASSGGMNTGELFF
TRBJ2-1 | TRBV4-2 | NA | NA | TGTGCCAGCAGCCAAGAGTCTAGCGCTCTTGAGCAGTTCTTC | CASSQESSALEQFF
TRBJ2-1 | TRBV19 | NA | NA | TGTGCCAGTACCCCAGGGAGTTGGAATGAGCAGTTCTTC | CASTPGSWNEQFF
TRBJ2-4 | TRBV5-1 | TRBD1 | NA | TGCGCCAGCAGCGAGGGACAGGGGAAAAACATTCAGTACTTC | CASSEGQGKNIQYF
TRBJ2-1 | TRBV27 | NA | NA | TGTGCCAGCAGTCAGCTGGGCTTTGAGCAGTTCTTC | CASSQLGFEQFF
TRBJ2-1 | TRBV5-1 | TRBD1 | NA | TGCGCCAGCAGCTCCGGGACAGCCAAAGACAATGAGCAGTTCTTC | CASSSGTAKDNEQFF
TRBJ1-1 | TRBV2 | NA | NA | TGTGCCAGCATCGAGGGAGAAGCTTTCTTT | CASIEGEAFF
TRBJ2-7 | TRBV6-5 | NA | NA | TGTGCCAGCAGATCTACAGGGGGGGCCCCCTACGAGCAGTACTTC | CASRSTGGAPYEQYF
TRBJ2-5 | TRBV9 | TRBD1 | NA | TGTGCCAGCAGCGTAGAGACAGGGGGTGGAGAGACCCAGTACTTC | CASSVETGGGETQYF
TRBJ2-3 | TRBV5-1 | NA | NA | TGCGCCAGCAGCTTGGGGGGTCTGAGCACAGATACGCAGTATTTT | CASSLGGLSTDTQYF